There are a few counts of the clone carrying this TCR beta chain. The antigen is unknown. These data come from a study of response to subunit inactivated influenza vaccine. TCRdb analysed the RT-PCR reads with MiXCR anew, one entry per CDR3 protein. The table shows about 780,000 distinct CDR3 sequences, with roughly 18% occurring only once. Between the trimmed V and J ends, which lost 4 bases and 4 bases, there was a span of 15 bases. The CDR3 sequence is 15 residues long. The V gene's germline CDR1 is LGHNA and CDR2 YNFKEQ. Study findings and constraints: Authors suggested each seasonal flu vaccination may recruit only limited numbers of new T cells.

Material: PBMCs from blood, obtained less than 6 days after vaccination. The receptor comes from a man aged 50 to 60 who received an inactivated influenza vaccine. The rearrangement joins TRBV4-2 to TRBJ2-3, with a possible D match to TRBD2 (6 bases). The chain's CDR3 is CASSPSWIAADTQYF. CDR3 nucleotide sequence: TGTGCCAGCAGCCCATCCTGGATAGCGGCAGATACGCAGTATTTT.